The rows below give T cell receptor beta chains drawn from one sample of a study of cytomegalovirus exposure and HLA in healthy donors. TCRdb's copy holds only in-frame clones and misses some; the assay was immunoSEQ multiplex PCR. This repertoire shows some 130,000 clones, 75% to 85% found once; its top ten account for roughly 2%. The material sequenced was PBMCs. Source of these receptors: a man aged 18 to 30 in good health and CMV-seronegative. The CDR3 runs from the conserved cysteine through the conserved F or W.

TRBV7-9	TRBJ2-5	CASSLSGGDETQYF
TRBV28	TRBJ1-2	CASRTQDTPRDGYTF
TRBV29-1	TRBJ1-5	CSVYDRPRPQHF
TRBV6-5	TRBJ2-7	CASSENRGAYEQYF
TRBV29-1	TRBJ2-2	CSVEGGRGLTGELFF
TRBV4-2	TRBJ2-1	CASSQDHAGQYNEQFF
TRBV6-6	TRBJ1-2	CASRKRQGDYGYTF
TRBV2	TRBJ2-2	CASSQREVAPGELFF
TRBV5-5	TRBJ2-7	CASSLLGGGSPYEQYF
TRBV6-5	.	CASSLLGSSYEQYF
TRBV19	TRBJ1-2	CASRRDSYYGYTF